This note documents a single TCR beta chain sequence. The antigen remains unidentified. Assay used: immunoSEQ multiplex PCR; TCRdb lists only in-frame clones, some missing. The table lists tens of thousands of clones, around 93% of them singletons. CDR1 is LGHNA, CDR2 YSLEER, per germline. This CDR3 is built from 15 residues. Trimming took 0 bases from V and 3 from J, leaving 10 bases between them. These data belong to a study of T cell clones after liver transplantation. Whole-study context: Without induction therapy, subjects received standard immunosuppression until 12-24 months post-transplant. Timepoints were pre-transplant, pre-withdrawal, and after withdrawal was completed or failed. General study findings and limits: Post-transplant, graft-donor-reactive CD4 TCRbeta sequences in blood dropped significantly in 5 of 8 subjects. These preliminary findings come from unstandardized post-transplant sampling times.

This sample comprised CD4+ T cells from blood, obtained approximately 26 months after liver transplant. The chain employs TRBV4-3 and TRBJ2-3; D perhaps matches TRBD1 (6 bases). This clonotype was obtained from a human patient who received a liver transplant. Some T cells may have originated in the graft donor. The CDR3 coding sequence is TGCGCCAGCAGCCAAGATACAGGGACGACAGATACGCAGTATTTT. Protein sequence: CASSQDTGTTDTQYF.